The subject of this entry is one TCR beta chain. The sample holds other DNA sequences that translate to the same CDR3. The source of the sample is a study of blood T cell repertoires in COVID-19. Study in general: Samples representing acute and convalescent COVID-19 were sourced from the United States, Italy and Spain. T cells, B-cell-depleted T cells, or PBMCs provided the cDNA or gDNA that served as material.

Authors' processing steps: By means of reference gene primer amplification, nucleated cell counts were estimated. Produced via immunoSEQ multiplex PCR; TCRdb's table is partial and in-frame only. The DNA gave D and trimming, while V, J and clone size come from that table. The profile shows roughly 270,000 clones, roughly 85% of them singletons. Material: peripheral blood. The TCR sequence derives from a man aged 45-65 years with active or convalescent COVID-19.

In DNA, the CDR3 is TGTGCCAGCAGCCAAGGACTAGCGGGAGGGGAGCAGTACTTC. Residues: CASSQGLAGGEQYF. The genes are TRBV3-1 (or the pseudogene TRBV3-2) and TRBJ2-7, with 14 bases matching TRBD2. Trimming removed 1 base from V and 7 bases from J; junction bases left unmatched: 0. The CDR3 is made up of 14 amino acids. Germline assignment: CDR1 LGHDT and CDR2 YNNKEL (reference sequence).